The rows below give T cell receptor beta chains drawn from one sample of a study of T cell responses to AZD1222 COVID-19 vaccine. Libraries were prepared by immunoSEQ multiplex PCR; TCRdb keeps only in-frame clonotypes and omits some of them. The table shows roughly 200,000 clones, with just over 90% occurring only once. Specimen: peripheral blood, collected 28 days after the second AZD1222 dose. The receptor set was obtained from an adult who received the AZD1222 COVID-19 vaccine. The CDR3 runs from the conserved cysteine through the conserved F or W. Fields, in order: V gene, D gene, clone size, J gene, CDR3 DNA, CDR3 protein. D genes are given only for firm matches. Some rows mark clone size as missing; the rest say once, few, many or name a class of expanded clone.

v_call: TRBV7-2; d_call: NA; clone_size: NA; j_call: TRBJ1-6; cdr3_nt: TGTGCCAGCAGCTTAGTGGCGGGGCTACTGAATTCACCCCTCCACTTT; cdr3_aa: CASSLVAGLLNSPLHF
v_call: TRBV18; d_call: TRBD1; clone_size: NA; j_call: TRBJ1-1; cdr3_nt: TGTGCCAGCTCACATGGACAGGGCCCTTTCACTGAAGCTTTCTTT; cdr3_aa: CASSHGQGPFTEAFF
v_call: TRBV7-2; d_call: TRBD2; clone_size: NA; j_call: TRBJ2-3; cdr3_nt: TGTGCCAGGGGACTAGCGGGAGGTGTAGATACGCAGTATTTT; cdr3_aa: CARGLAGGVDTQYF
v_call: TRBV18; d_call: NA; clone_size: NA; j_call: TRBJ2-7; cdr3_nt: TGTGCCAGCTCTCTCAACGGCGAGCAGTACTTC; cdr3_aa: CASSLNGEQYF
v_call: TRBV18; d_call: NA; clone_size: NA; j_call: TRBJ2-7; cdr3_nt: TGTGCCAGCTCACCAGGGAACTCCTACGAGCAGTACTTC; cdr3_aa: CASSPGNSYEQYF
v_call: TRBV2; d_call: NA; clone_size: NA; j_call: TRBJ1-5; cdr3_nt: TGTGCCAGCAGTGAGGACGGAGGGGAATATCAGCCCCAGCATTTT; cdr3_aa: CASSEDGGEYQPQHF
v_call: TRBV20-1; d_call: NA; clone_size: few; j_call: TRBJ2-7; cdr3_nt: TGCAGTGCTAGGAGCTCCTACGAGCAGTACTTC; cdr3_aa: CSARSSYEQYF
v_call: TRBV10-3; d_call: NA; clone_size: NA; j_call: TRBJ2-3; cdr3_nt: TGTGCCATCACTTCCACAGATACGCAGTATTTT; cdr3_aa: CAITSTDTQYF
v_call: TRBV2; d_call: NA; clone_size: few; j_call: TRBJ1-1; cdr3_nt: TGTGCCACAAAACGGGGGGCTGAAGCTTTCTTT; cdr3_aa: CATKRGAEAFF
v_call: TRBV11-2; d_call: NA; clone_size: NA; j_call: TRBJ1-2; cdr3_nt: TGTGCCAGCAGCTTAGTTTCTGCCAACTATGGCTACACCTTC; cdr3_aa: CASSLVSANYGYTF
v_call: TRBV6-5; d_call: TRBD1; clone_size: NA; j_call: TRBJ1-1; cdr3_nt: TGTGCCAGCACGGACAGGGCGGGAATGAACACTGAAGCTTTCTTT; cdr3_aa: CASTDRAGMNTEAFF
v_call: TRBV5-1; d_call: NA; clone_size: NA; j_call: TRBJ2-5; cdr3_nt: TGCGCCAGCAAAAACTCCGGGACCGCGGAGACCCAGTACTTC; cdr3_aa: CASKNSGTAETQYF
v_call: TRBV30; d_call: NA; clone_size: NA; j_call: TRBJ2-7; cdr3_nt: TGTGCCTGGAGTGCCGTCTCCTACGAGCAGTACTTC; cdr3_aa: CAWSAVSYEQYF
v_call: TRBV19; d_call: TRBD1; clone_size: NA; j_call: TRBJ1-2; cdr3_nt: TGTGCCAGTAGTATGGGGAACCCAGGGGGCTTCGACTATGGCTACACCTTC; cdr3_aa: CASSMGNPGGFDYGYTF
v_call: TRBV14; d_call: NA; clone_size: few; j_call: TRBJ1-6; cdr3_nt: TGTGCCAGCAGCCAAGGTTTAGAAAATTCACCCCTCCACTTT; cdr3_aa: CASSQGLENSPLHF
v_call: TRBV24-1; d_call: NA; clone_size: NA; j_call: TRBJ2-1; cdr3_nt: TGTGCCACCAGTGACATTCCCCCTGAGCAGTTCTTC; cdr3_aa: CATSDIPPEQFF
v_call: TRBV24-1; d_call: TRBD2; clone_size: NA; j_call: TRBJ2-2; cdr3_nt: TGTGCCACCAGTGACCGCGGGACTAGCGGGACCGGGGAGCTGTTTTTT; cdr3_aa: CATSDRGTSGTGELFF